This is a list of T cell receptor beta chains from one sample in a study of T cell responses to AZD1222 COVID-19 vaccine. The repertoire was sequenced with immunoSEQ multiplex PCR; TCRdb's copy has only in-frame clones and lacks some. The sample has tens of thousands of clones, approximately 91% seen once. The sample here was peripheral blood, taken on day 0 of AZD1222 vaccination. The receptors here all came from an adult in good health. Both conserved end residues are part of each CDR3. The D gene is left open where the match is weak. Not all rows give a size; the values are once, few, many and, for expanded clones, a class.

NA	TRBV6-2/TRBV6-3	TRBJ1-5	NA	CASSYGDSNQPQHF	TGTGCCAGCAGTTATGGGGATAGCAATCAGCCCCAGCATTTT
NA	TRBV2	TRBJ1-2	medium-sized	CASSANREVFGYTF	TGTGCCAGCAGTGCCAACAGGGAAGTGTTTGGCTACACCTTC
NA	TRBV28	TRBJ1-5	NA	CASSLSSVYQPQHF	TGTGCCAGCAGTTTATCTTCAGTCTATCAGCCCCAGCATTTT
NA	TRBV19	TRBJ1-5	NA	CASSPMGGNQPQHF	TGTGCCAGTAGCCCTATGGGGGGCAATCAGCCCCAGCATTTT
TRBD1	TRBV12-3/TRBV12-4	TRBJ2-7	NA	CASRGDRFGEQYF	TGTGCCAGCAGGGGGGACAGGTTCGGAGAGCAGTACTTC
NA	TRBV5-4	TRBJ2-5	NA	CASSSKTAQETQYF	TGTGCCAGCAGCTCCAAGACGGCCCAAGAGACCCAGTACTTC
NA	TRBV16	TRBJ1-5	NA	CASSPINQPQHF	TGTGCCAGCAGCCCAATAAATCAGCCCCAGCATTTT
TRBD1	TRBV4-3	TRBJ1-2	NA	CASSQTIDRDYGYTF	TGCGCCAGCAGCCAAACTATTGACAGGGACTATGGCTACACCTTC
TRBD2	TRBV4-3	TRBJ2-3	large	CASSQDGTSGVSTDTQYF	TGCGCCAGCAGCCAAGATGGCACTAGCGGGGTTAGCACAGATACGCAGTATTTT
NA	TRBV27	TRBJ2-1	NA	CASTSLSSSYNEQFF	TGTGCCAGCACCTCCTTAAGTAGCTCCTACAATGAGCAGTTCTTC
NA	TRBV25-1	TRBJ2-7	few	CASSLSTYEQYF	TGTGCCAGCAGTTTGAGTACCTACGAGCAGTACTTC
NA	TRBV27	TRBJ1-2	NA	CASRLHSPDTQGYTF	TGTGCCAGCAGGCTACATTCTCCGGACACCCAAGGCTACACCTTC
NA	TRBV5-6	TRBJ2-7	NA	CASSLAPGPTYEQYF	TGTGCCAGCAGCTTGGCGCCGGGACCTACCTACGAGCAGTACTTC
TRBD1	TRBV19	TRBJ2-7	NA	CASTRTGTSPYEQYF	TGTGCCAGTACACGGACAGGGACATCTCCCTACGAGCAGTACTTC
NA	TRBV4-1	TRBJ1-3	NA	CASSQALGGSGNTIYF	TGCGCCAGCAGCCAAGCCCTGGGGGGTTCAGGAAACACCATATATTTT
TRBD2	TRBV18	TRBJ2-1	NA	CASSPRTSGSYNEQFF	TGTGCCAGCTCACCCCGGACTAGCGGTTCCTACAATGAGCAGTTCTTC
NA	TRBV19	TRBJ2-1	NA	CASAWGSNEQFF	TGTGCCAGCGCTTGGGGAAGCAATGAGCAGTTCTTC
TRBD1	TRBV7-2	TRBJ2-7	NA	CASSPGPLQGASAYEQYF	TGTGCCAGCAGCCCAGGCCCCTTACAGGGGGCATCGGCCTACGAGCAGTACTTC
NA	TRBV7-2	TRBJ1-2	NA	CASKRGSDGYTF	TGTGCCAGCAAGCGGGGGAGCGATGGCTACACCTTC
NA	TRBV27	TRBJ1-6	NA	CASSFSGQATLPLHF	TGTGCCAGCAGTTTCAGCGGCCAGGCGACTTTGCCCCTCCACTTT
NA	TRBV6-6	TRBJ1-6	NA	CAGRQGTYNSPLHF	TGTGCCGGGAGGCAGGGCACCTATAATTCACCCCTCCACTTT
TRBD2	TRBV14	TRBJ2-7	NA	CASSQGGGPYEQYF	TGTGCCAGCAGCCAAGGCGGGGGGCCCTACGAGCAGTACTTC
NA	TRBV9	TRBJ1-3	NA	CASSVDMGGSGNTIYF	TGTGCCAGCAGCGTAGACATGGGGGGGTCTGGAAACACCATATATTTT
TRBD1	TRBV4-3	TRBJ2-5	NA	CASSPGQAVETQYF	TGCGCCAGCAGCCCTGGACAGGCTGTGGAGACCCAGTACTTC
NA	TRBV6-5	TRBJ1-2	once	CASSYGRVYGYTF	TGTGCCAGCAGTTACGGGCGGGTCTATGGCTACACCTTC
NA	TRBV2	TRBJ2-7	once	CASSPQSYEQYF	TGTGCCAGCAGTCCTCAATCCTACGAGCAGTACTTC
TRBD2	TRBV4-3	TRBJ2-2	NA	CASSQEGLALAGELFF	TGCGCCAGCAGCCAAGAAGGACTAGCGCTGGCCGGGGAGCTGTTTTTT
TRBD1	TRBV7-2	TRBJ1-3	once	CASSARTGGNTIYF	TGTGCCAGCAGCGCCCGGACAGGGGGAAACACCATATATTTT
NA	TRBV6-1	TRBJ2-7	NA	CASSEPQGYEQYF	TGTGCCAGCAGTGAGCCACAGGGATACGAGCAGTACTTC
TRBD2	TRBV9	TRBJ2-7	NA	CASSVGGGTPSYEQYF	TGTGCCAGCAGCGTAGGGGGGGGAACCCCCTCCTACGAGCAGTACTTC
NA	TRBV15	TRBJ1-2	NA	CATSRDQQVVANYGYTF	TGTGCCACCAGCAGAGATCAACAGGTCGTAGCTAACTATGGCTACACCTTC
NA	TRBV7-3	TRBJ1-1	NA	CASSTTGQLNTEAFF	TGTGCCAGCAGCACAACAGGACAGCTGAACACTGAAGCTTTCTTT
TRBD1	TRBV6-2/TRBV6-3	TRBJ1-6	few	CASSYDTGTGGSPLHF	TGTGCCAGCAGTTACGACACCGGGACAGGGGGTTCACCCCTCCACTTT
TRBD2	TRBV5-1	TRBJ2-1	NA	CASSIVAGGQGEQFF	TGCGCCAGCAGCATCGTAGCGGGGGGACAAGGTGAGCAGTTCTTC
TRBD1	TRBV20-1	TRBJ1-2	NA	CSASSGQGNYGYTF	TGCAGTGCTAGTTCGGGACAGGGTAACTATGGCTACACCTTC
NA	TRBV5-1	TRBJ2-1	NA	CASSLRITVGDEQFF	TGCGCCAGCAGTTTAAGGATTACCGTTGGGGATGAGCAGTTCTTC
NA	TRBV4-1	TRBJ2-7	once	CASSQDRVYEQYF	TGCGCCAGCAGCCAAGATCGGGTCTACGAGCAGTACTTC
NA	TRBV18	TRBJ1-1	NA	CASSPFVAEDEAFF	TGTGCCAGCTCACCATTTGTCGCGGAGGATGAAGCTTTCTTT
TRBD1	TRBV5-1	TRBJ1-4	NA	CASSSTGATNEKLFF	TGCGCCAGCAGCTCCACAGGGGCAACTAATGAAAAACTGTTTTTT
TRBD1	TRBV18	TRBJ2-5	NA	CASSPGTGSQETQYF	TGTGCCAGCTCACCAGGGACAGGCAGCCAAGAGACCCAGTACTTC
NA	TRBV3-1/TRBV3-2	TRBJ2-3	NA	CASSQSQGTDTQYF	TGTGCCAGCAGCCAAAGTCAGGGGACAGATACGCAGTATTTT
NA	TRBV6-1	TRBJ1-5	NA	CASSEGGREKPQHF	TGTGCCAGCAGTGAAGGAGGACGGGAAAAGCCCCAGCATTTT